A selection of T cell receptor beta chains follows, all from one sample in a study of shared clonotypes between healthy human individuals. TCRdb's copy holds only in-frame clones and misses some; the assay was immunoSEQ multiplex PCR. The repertoire has approximately 640,000 clones, roughly 70% of them found once; the top ten carry around 2%. Sequenced input: memory CD4+ T cells sorted from blood. The receptors were sampled from a woman aged 25 to 39 in good health. The CDR3 runs from the conserved cysteine through the conserved F or W. A D gene is named only where the DNA matches it firmly. The size entry is marked missing in some rows and otherwise reads once, few, many or a size class.

V gene: TRBV5-1; D gene: TRBD2; CDR3 length: 18; J gene: TRBJ2-3; clone size: .; CDR3 protein: CASTQISVLTSGPDTQYF; CDR3 DNA: TGCGCCAGCACCCAAATCTCCGTATTGACTAGCGGACCAGATACGCAGTATTTT
V gene: TRBV19; D gene: TRBD1; CDR3 length: 14; J gene: TRBJ2-7; clone size: .; CDR3 protein: CASSPRQGSYEQYF; CDR3 DNA: TGTGCCAGTAGTCCCCGACAGGGTTCCTACGAGCAGTACTTC
V gene: TRBV30; D gene: TRBD1; CDR3 length: 17; J gene: TRBJ2-3; clone size: .; CDR3 protein: CAGRLLYRDRGTDTQYF; CDR3 DNA: TGTGCCGGACGACTACTGTACCGGGACAGGGGGACAGATACGCAGTATTTT
V gene: TRBV10-3; D gene: TRBD2; CDR3 length: 14; J gene: TRBJ2-1; clone size: .; CDR3 protein: CAISGRLAANEQFF; CDR3 DNA: TGTGCCATCAGCGGGCGACTAGCGGCTAATGAGCAGTTCTTC
V gene: TRBV27; D gene: TRBD1; CDR3 length: 15; J gene: TRBJ1-4; clone size: .; CDR3 protein: CASRHNDRANEKLFF; CDR3 DNA: TGTGCCAGCAGGCATAACGACAGGGCCAATGAAAAACTGTTTTTT
V gene: TRBV5-1; D gene: .; CDR3 length: 16; J gene: TRBJ2-2; clone size: .; CDR3 protein: CASSSIGSGNTGELFF; CDR3 DNA: TGCGCCAGCAGTTCCATAGGTAGCGGCAACACCGGGGAGCTGTTTTTT
V gene: TRBV6-1; D gene: TRBD1; CDR3 length: 13; J gene: TRBJ2-7; clone size: few; CDR3 protein: CASTGAGGYEQYF; CDR3 DNA: TGTGCCAGCACCGGGGCAGGGGGATACGAGCAGTACTTC
V gene: TRBV2; D gene: .; CDR3 length: 14; J gene: TRBJ2-1; clone size: .; CDR3 protein: CASSEALLGGEQFF; CDR3 DNA: TGTGCCAGCAGTGAAGCGCTTCTGGGTGGCGAGCAGTTCTTC
V gene: TRBV19; D gene: .; CDR3 length: 15; J gene: TRBJ1-2; clone size: many; CDR3 protein: CASSISHPESYGYTF; CDR3 DNA: TGTGCCAGTAGTATATCTCACCCGGAGAGCTATGGCTACACCTTC
V gene: TRBV2; D gene: .; CDR3 length: 13; J gene: TRBJ1-1; clone size: .; CDR3 protein: CASSEIGRTEAFF; CDR3 DNA: TGTGCCAGCAGCGAAATTGGTAGGACTGAAGCTTTCTTT
V gene: TRBV28; D gene: .; CDR3 length: 15; J gene: TRBJ1-3; clone size: .; CDR3 protein: CASSNPRGAGNTIYF; CDR3 DNA: TGTGCCAGCAGCAATCCCCGGGGAGCTGGAAACACCATATATTTT
V gene: TRBV5-1; D gene: .; CDR3 length: 15; J gene: TRBJ1-4; clone size: .; CDR3 protein: CASSPGGQTNEKLFF; CDR3 DNA: TGCGCCAGCAGCCCCGGGGGTCAAACTAATGAAAAACTGTTTTTT
V gene: TRBV9; D gene: .; CDR3 length: 16; J gene: TRBJ2-7; clone size: once; CDR3 protein: CASSKYPGTGAYEQYF; CDR3 DNA: TGTGCCAGCAGCAAATACCCCGGGACGGGAGCCTACGAGCAGTACTTC
V gene: TRBV11-2; D gene: .; CDR3 length: 16; J gene: TRBJ2-4; clone size: .; CDR3 protein: CASSEGSGLAKNIQYF; CDR3 DNA: TGTGCCAGCAGCGAGGGTAGCGGTCTAGCCAAAAACATTCAGTACTTC
V gene: TRBV15; D gene: .; CDR3 length: 15; J gene: TRBJ2-2; clone size: .; CDR3 protein: CATSSRTQHTGELFF; CDR3 DNA: TGTGCCACCAGCAGCCGTACACAGCACACCGGGGAGCTGTTTTTT
V gene: TRBV7-9; D gene: TRBD2; CDR3 length: 18; J gene: TRBJ2-2; clone size: .; CDR3 protein: CAYSPGAGGPLRTGELFF; CDR3 DNA: TGCGCATATAGCCCAGGAGCGGGAGGGCCGCTACGCACCGGGGAGCTGTTTTTT
V gene: TRBV30; D gene: TRBD1; CDR3 length: 13; J gene: TRBJ1-1; clone size: .; CDR3 protein: CAWRTTGGTEAFF; CDR3 DNA: TGTGCCTGGAGGACCACAGGGGGGACTGAAGCTTTCTTT
V gene: TRBV18; D gene: .; CDR3 length: 15; J gene: TRBJ2-7; clone size: .; CDR3 protein: CASSQSTDSSYEQYF; CDR3 DNA: TGTGCCAGCTCACAATCGACAGATAGCTCCTACGAGCAGTACTTC
V gene: TRBV6-6; D gene: TRBD1; CDR3 length: 13; J gene: TRBJ1-1; clone size: .; CDR3 protein: CASILDRGTEAFF; CDR3 DNA: TGTGCCAGCATCCTCGACAGGGGCACTGAAGCTTTCTTT
V gene: TRBV19; D gene: .; CDR3 length: 13; J gene: TRBJ1-5; clone size: .; CDR3 protein: CASTAGLWKPQHF; CDR3 DNA: TGTGCCAGTACGGCGGGTCTATGGAAGCCCCAGCATTTT
V gene: TRBV7-2; D gene: .; CDR3 length: 15; J gene: TRBJ2-5; clone size: .; CDR3 protein: CASSLGDGHTETQYF; CDR3 DNA: TGTGCCAGCAGCTTGGGGGACGGCCATACGGAGACCCAGTACTTC
V gene: TRBV19; D gene: .; CDR3 length: 17; J gene: TRBJ1-4; clone size: .; CDR3 protein: CASSINRERETNEKLFF; CDR3 DNA: TGTGCCAGTAGTATAAACCGGGAGAGAGAAACTAATGAAAAACTGTTTTTT
V gene: TRBV28; D gene: .; CDR3 length: 13; J gene: TRBJ2-4; clone size: .; CDR3 protein: CASSFSGGHIQYF; CDR3 DNA: TGTGCCAGCAGTTTCTCAGGGGGGCACATTCAGTACTTC
V gene: TRBV10-3; D gene: .; CDR3 length: 13; J gene: TRBJ2-7; clone size: .; CDR3 protein: CAISESNLREQYF; CDR3 DNA: TGTGCCATCAGTGAGTCTAATTTGAGAGAGCAGTACTTC
V gene: TRBV19; D gene: TRBD1; CDR3 length: 16; J gene: TRBJ1-5; clone size: .; CDR3 protein: CASRMGQTYSNQPQHF; CDR3 DNA: TGTGCCAGTAGGATGGGACAGACTTATAGCAATCAGCCCCAGCATTTT
V gene: TRBV7-9; D gene: .; CDR3 length: 17; J gene: TRBJ2-6; clone size: .; CDR3 protein: CASSFGRMDSGANVLTF; CDR3 DNA: TGTGCCAGCAGCTTTGGACGGATGGACTCTGGGGCCAACGTCCTGACTTTC
V gene: TRBV10-1; D gene: TRBD2; CDR3 length: 19; J gene: TRBJ2-7; clone size: .; CDR3 protein: CASISPRSALWEGRYEQYF; CDR3 DNA: TGCGCCAGCATATCCCCAAGATCAGCATTGTGGGAGGGCCGCTACGAGCAGTACTTC
V gene: TRBV7-2; D gene: .; CDR3 length: 14; J gene: TRBJ2-5; clone size: .; CDR3 protein: CASSLGADRETQYF; CDR3 DNA: TGTGCCAGCAGCTTGGGGGCAGATAGAGAGACCCAGTACTTC
V gene: TRBV11-2; D gene: .; CDR3 length: 14; J gene: TRBJ2-7; clone size: once; CDR3 protein: CASSSLRDFYEQYF; CDR3 DNA: TGTGCCAGCAGCTCACTCCGGGACTTCTACGAGCAGTACTTC
V gene: TRBV11-2; D gene: .; CDR3 length: 12; J gene: TRBJ2-5; clone size: .; CDR3 protein: CASSPQGLASYF; CDR3 DNA: TGTGCCAGCAGCCCCCAGGGGCTAGCATCGTACTTC
V gene: TRBV5-6; D gene: .; CDR3 length: 14; J gene: TRBJ2-1; clone size: .; CDR3 protein: CASNIRGSYNEQFF; CDR3 DNA: TGTGCCAGCAACATCCGGGGTTCCTACAATGAGCAGTTCTTC
V gene: TRBV11-2; D gene: .; CDR3 length: 13; J gene: TRBJ2-5; clone size: few; CDR3 protein: CASSRDGKETQYF; CDR3 DNA: TGTGCCAGCAGCCGGGACGGGAAAGAGACCCAGTACTTC
V gene: TRBV10-3; D gene: .; CDR3 length: 13; J gene: TRBJ2-1; clone size: once; CDR3 protein: CAISESERGEQFF; CDR3 DNA: TGTGCCATCAGTGAGTCCGAGCGTGGTGAGCAGTTCTTC
V gene: TRBV19; D gene: .; CDR3 length: 19; J gene: TRBJ1-4; clone size: few; CDR3 protein: CASSNRRALYPGVDEKLFF; CDR3 DNA: TGTGCCAGTAGTAACCGCCGGGCCCTATATCCCGGGGTGGATGAAAAACTGTTTTTT
V gene: TRBV9; D gene: .; CDR3 length: 14; J gene: TRBJ2-5; clone size: .; CDR3 protein: CASSVAGTQETQYF; CDR3 DNA: TGTGCCAGCAGCGTGGCGGGGACACAAGAGACCCAGTACTTC
V gene: TRBV29-1; D gene: .; CDR3 length: 13; J gene: TRBJ1-2; clone size: .; CDR3 protein: CSVDPGENYGYTF; CDR3 DNA: TGCAGCGTTGATCCTGGTGAAAACTATGGCTACACCTTC
V gene: TRBV28; D gene: .; CDR3 length: 12; J gene: TRBJ1-5; clone size: .; CDR3 protein: CASRVWNQPQHF; CDR3 DNA: TGTGCCAGCAGGGTATGGAATCAGCCCCAGCATTTT